Reported below is one TCR beta chain. Its target is not known. At one boundary the junction diverges from the germline segment, which might be a read error. Each TCR library used 500 ng of total RNA and a linear amplification protocol. Original processing methods: Some 78,000 TCR alpha transcripts were sequenced from about 5 healthy donors. MiXCR, run by TCRdb on the reads, gives a single entry per CDR3 protein. These V and J calls are TCRdb output, not the study's own analysis. The sample records roughly 200,000 distinct CDR3 sequences, 74% being singletons. The germline CDR1 and CDR2 sequences are LGHNA and YNFKEQ. CDR3 size: 14 residues. These data are taken from a study of healthy donors' naive CD4 and CD8 T cells. Study summary: For TCR alpha, new primers spanned all functional IMGT alpha genes.

Study-level results: A reported CD4+/CD8+ bias affected most V and J genes in naive cells. Chains were not paired, since alpha and beta were sequenced in bulk.

J is TRBJ2-5 and V is TRBV4-2, with D perhaps TRBD2 (5 bases). The receptor was derived from a pool of human donors in good health; the sample pools cells from several healthy donors. Sequenced input: naive CD4+ and CD8+ T cells sorted from blood, pooled from several donors. CDR3 amino acids: CASSQAATTETQYF. The CDR3 DNA follows: TGCGCCAGCAGCCAAGCGGCGACTACGGAGACCCAGTACTTC.